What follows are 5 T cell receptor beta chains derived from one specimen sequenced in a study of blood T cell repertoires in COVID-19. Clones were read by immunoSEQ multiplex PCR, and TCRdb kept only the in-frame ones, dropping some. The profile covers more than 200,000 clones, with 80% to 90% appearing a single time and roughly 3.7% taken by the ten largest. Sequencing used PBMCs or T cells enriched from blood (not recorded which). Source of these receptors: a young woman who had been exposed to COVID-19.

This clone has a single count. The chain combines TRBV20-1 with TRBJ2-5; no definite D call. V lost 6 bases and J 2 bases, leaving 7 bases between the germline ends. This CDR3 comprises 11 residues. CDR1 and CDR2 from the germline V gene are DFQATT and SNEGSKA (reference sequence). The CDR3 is CSATHQETQYF. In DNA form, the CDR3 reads TGCAGTGCAACTCATCAAGAGACCCAGTACTTC.

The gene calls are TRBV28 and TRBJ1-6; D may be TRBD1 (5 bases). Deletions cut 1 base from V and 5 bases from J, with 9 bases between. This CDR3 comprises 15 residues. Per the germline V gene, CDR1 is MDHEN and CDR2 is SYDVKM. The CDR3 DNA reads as TGTGCCAGCAGTTTATCGGCAGGGAATAATTCACCCCTCCACTTT. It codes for CASSLSAGNNSPLHF.

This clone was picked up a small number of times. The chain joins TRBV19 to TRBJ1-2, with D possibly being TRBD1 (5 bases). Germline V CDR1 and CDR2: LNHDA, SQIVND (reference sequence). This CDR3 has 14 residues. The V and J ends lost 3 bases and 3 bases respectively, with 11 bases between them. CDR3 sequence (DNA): TGTGCCAGTAGTATCAATACAGGCTACTATGGCTACACCTTC. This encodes CASSINTGYYGYTF.

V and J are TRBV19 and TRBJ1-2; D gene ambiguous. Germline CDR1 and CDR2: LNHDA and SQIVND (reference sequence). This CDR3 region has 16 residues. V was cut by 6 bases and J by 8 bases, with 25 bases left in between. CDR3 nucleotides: TGTGCCAGTAGGCTGGCGGTTCAACGGATCGGCGGGGGCTACACCTTC. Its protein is CASRLAVQRIGGGYTF.

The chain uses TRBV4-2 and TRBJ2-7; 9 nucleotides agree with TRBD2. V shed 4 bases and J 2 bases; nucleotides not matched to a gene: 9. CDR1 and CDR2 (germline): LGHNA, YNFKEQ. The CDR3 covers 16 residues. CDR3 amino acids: CASSRNPTSGAYEQYF. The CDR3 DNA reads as TGTGCCAGCAGCCGAAACCCGACTAGCGGAGCCTACGAGCAGTACTTC.